The rows below give T cell receptor beta chains drawn from one sample of a study of blood T cells in healthy people across ages. TCRdb re-called the 5' RACE reads with MiXCR, one entry per CDR3 protein. The table has about 1.5 million distinct CDR3 sequences, 42% seen once; the top ten hold less than 8%. The sample was blood. Receptors were obtained from a woman between 18 and 29 years old in good health. Each CDR3 is given with its conserved first and last residue. A D gene is named only where the DNA matches it firmly. Rows give clone size only sometimes, using once, few, many, or a class for an expanded clone.

>NA|TRBJ2-7|NA|TRBV12-3/TRBV12-4
TGTGCCAGCAGAAGGGACACGGGTCCCTACGAGCAGTACTTC
CASRRDTGPYEQYF
>TRBD1|TRBJ1-4|NA|TRBV20-1
TGCAGTGCGGGGACCGGGACAGTGGGGGAAAAACTGTTTTTT
CSAGTGTVGEKLFF
>TRBD2|TRBJ2-5|NA|TRBV20-1
TGCAGTGCTTGGGACTCGGGAGGGGAGCAGTACTTC
CSAWDSGGEQYF
>TRBD2|TRBJ2-7|NA|TRBV6-5
TGTGCCAGCAGCATGACTAGCGGGAGCTCCTACAATGAGCAGTACTTC
CASSMTSGSSYNEQYF
>NA|TRBJ1-6|NA|TRBV3-1
TGTGCCAGCAGCCTTCAACGCAATTCACCCCTCCACTTT
CASSLQRNSPLHF
>TRBD2|TRBJ2-5|NA|TRBV7-2
TGTGCCAGCAGCTTGACTAGCGGGGCGCACAATGAGCAGTACTTC
CASSLTSGAHNEQYF
>NA|TRBJ1-5|many|TRBV20-1
TGCAGTGCTAGAGCTAGCAATCAGCCCCAGCATTTT
CSARASNQPQHF
>TRBD2|TRBJ2-7|NA|TRBV4-1
TGCGCCAGCAGCCAAGATCCAGCGGGAGCGTACAATGAGCAGTACTTC
CASSQDPAGAYNEQYF
>NA|TRBJ2-7|NA|TRBV20-1
TGCAGTGCGGATAGGGGTGATTGGTACCGCTACGAGCAGTACTTC
CSADRGDWYRYEQYF
>TRBD1|TRBJ1-6|few|TRBV9
TGTGCCAGCAGCGTAACAGGGGGAGTGGATTCACCCCTCCACTTT
CASSVTGGVDSPLHF
>NA|TRBJ2-1|few|TRBV4-1
TGCGCCAGCAGCCAGGCCCTAGTACGTGAGCAGTTCTTC
CASSQALVREQFF
>TRBD2|TRBJ2-1|many|TRBV5-1
TGTGCCAGCAGTTTAGCGGGCCCCTACAATGAGCAGTTCTTC
CASSLAGPYNEQFF
>NA|TRBJ1-2|few|TRBV16
TGTGCCAGCAGCCAATCTGGGGCTAACTATGGCTACACCTTC
CASSQSGANYGYTF
>NA|TRBJ1-2|NA|TRBV25-1
TGTGCCAGCAGTCCTACAGTCCTGAAACAGGGCTACACCTTC
CASSPTVLKQGYTF
>TRBD2|TRBJ2-1|few|TRBV7-9
TGTGCCAGCAGCCTTCCCAGCGGGAGGGCCTACAATGAGCAGTTCTTC
CASSLPSGRAYNEQFF
>TRBD1|TRBJ1-2|few|TRBV29-1
TGCAGCGCTGACCGAGGGGGCGCCTATGGCTACACCTTC
CSADRGGAYGYTF
>NA|TRBJ2-7|NA|TRBV24-1
TGTGCCACCAGTGATGGGGGACCCCAGCAGTACTTC
CATSDGGPQQYF
>NA|TRBJ2-1|NA|TRBV12-3/TRBV12-4
TGTGCCAGCTCCGGTGGACTTGAAGAGACCCAGTTCTTC
CASSGGLEETQFF
>NA|TRBJ1-2|NA|TRBV3-1
TGTGCCAGCACCTCTACTCGGACGGATGCTAGCTATGGCTACACCTTC
CASTSTRTDASYGYTF
>NA|TRBJ2-7|NA|TRBV20-1
TGCAGTGCTAGAGGGACCTTTATTTCCTACGAGCAGTACTTC
CSARGTFISYEQYF
>TRBD2|TRBJ2-7|NA|TRBV9
TGTGCCAGCACCCGGGGGGTCGGATCCTACGAGCAGTACTTC
CASTRGVGSYEQYF
>NA|TRBJ2-1|NA|TRBV11-2
TGTGCCAGCAGCGCAGACTCTCCCTACAATGAGCAGTTCTTC
CASSADSPYNEQFF
>NA|TRBJ1-2|NA|TRBV6-6
TGTGCCAGCAGTCCCCCACGACAGGAGCCTATTTATGGCTACACCTTC
CASSPPRQEPIYGYTF
>NA|TRBJ1-2|NA|TRBV14
TGTGCCAGCAGCCAAGATTTGTCCAGCAGGGGCTACACCTTC
CASSQDLSSRGYTF
>NA|TRBJ2-1|NA|TRBV2
TGTGCCAGCAGGGAGGGGCTGGCAAATGAGCAGTTCTTC
CASREGLANEQFF
>NA|TRBJ2-3|NA|TRBV18
TGTGCCAGCTCACCTGGATTCGGTATTAGCACAGATACGCAGTATTTT
CASSPGFGISTDTQYF
>TRBD1|TRBJ1-2|few|TRBV29-1
TGCAGCGATAGGGACAGGGGATTCTATGGCTACACCTTC
CSDRDRGFYGYTF
>NA|TRBJ2-5|NA|TRBV18
TGTGCCAGCTCACCTCGGGGCTCCGTTGTTGAGACCCAGTACTTC
CASSPRGSVVETQYF
>NA|TRBJ1-4|few|TRBV28
TGTGCCAGCACCTTCAGACTGGGAGAGGGAGAAAAACTGTTTTTT
CASTFRLGEGEKLFF
>NA|TRBJ2-3|NA|TRBV20-1
TGCAGTGCCCGCGGGACCTCCTTAAGCGATACGCAGTATTTT
CSARGTSLSDTQYF
>NA|TRBJ1-6|NA|TRBV7-6
TGTGCCAGCAGCTTAGCGGGGATCAATTCACCCCCCCACTTT
CASSLAGINSPPHF
>TRBD1|TRBJ1-5|few|TRBV27
TGTGCCAGCAGTTTATCCGGGACAGGGGGTGGGCAGCCCCAGCATTTT
CASSLSGTGGGQPQHF
>TRBD1|TRBJ2-3|NA|TRBV12-3/TRBV12-4
TGTGCCAGCAGTTTAGCCCAGACAGGGGCCACAGATACGCAGTATTTT
CASSLAQTGATDTQYF
>TRBD2|TRBJ2-3|NA|TRBV2
TGTGCCAGCAAGCGGTCCCCTAGCGGGGAAGATACGCAGTATTTT
CASKRSPSGEDTQYF
>NA|TRBJ2-1|many|TRBV5-1
TGTGCCAGCAGCAGTTACGACAATGAGCAGTTCTTC
CASSSYDNEQFF
>NA|TRBJ2-3|NA|TRBV7-8
TGTGCCAGCAGACCCAGAGGGTCGCGGACGCAGTATTTT
CASRPRGSRTQYF
>NA|TRBJ2-7|NA|TRBV6-5
TGTGCCAGCAGTCTAGATGGGAGTTCCTACAATGAGCAGTACTTC
CASSLDGSSYNEQYF
>TRBD2|TRBJ2-7|NA|TRBV29-1
TGCAGCGTTGAATCTCTCGGGGGGGTATGCAATGAGCAGTACTTC
CSVESLGGVCNEQYF
>NA|TRBJ2-7|NA|TRBV2
TGTGCCAGCAAAGGGACCCCCTCGTCCCAGTACTTC
CASKGTPSSQYF
>NA|TRBJ1-2|few|TRBV27
TGTGCCAGCAGTTTAGGGGGACCTGCCTATGGCTACACCTTC
CASSLGGPAYGYTF
>NA|TRBJ2-7|NA|TRBV14
TGTGCCAGCAGCCAAGTGAGGGGAAGGATCACCTACGAGCAGTACTTC
CASSQVRGRITYEQYF
>NA|TRBJ2-5|NA|TRBV20-1
TGCAGTGCTAGGGGGGGCGTTGTGGGGACCCAGTACTTC
CSARGGVVGTQYF
>NA|TRBJ2-7|NA|TRBV4-1
TGCGCCAGCAGCCAAGGGAACAGGGTCGAGCAGTACTTC
CASSQGNRVEQYF
>TRBD1|TRBJ2-7|NA|TRBV7-9
TGTGCCAGCAGCGGGACAGACTCCTACAATGAGCAGTACTTC
CASSGTDSYNEQYF
>TRBD1|TRBJ2-1|NA|TRBV11-1
TGTGCCAGCAGCCGGGACAGGGGATATACGTTCTTC
CASSRDRGYTFF
>NA|TRBJ2-3|NA|TRBV5-1
TGCGCCAGCAGCTTGGCAGGGACGGGTCAGGATACGCAGTATTTT
CASSLAGTGQDTQYF
>NA|TRBJ2-1|NA|TRBV24-1
TGTGCCACCAGTGATCCCGGGACTGGGCAAGAGACCCAGTTCTTC
CATSDPGTGQETQFF